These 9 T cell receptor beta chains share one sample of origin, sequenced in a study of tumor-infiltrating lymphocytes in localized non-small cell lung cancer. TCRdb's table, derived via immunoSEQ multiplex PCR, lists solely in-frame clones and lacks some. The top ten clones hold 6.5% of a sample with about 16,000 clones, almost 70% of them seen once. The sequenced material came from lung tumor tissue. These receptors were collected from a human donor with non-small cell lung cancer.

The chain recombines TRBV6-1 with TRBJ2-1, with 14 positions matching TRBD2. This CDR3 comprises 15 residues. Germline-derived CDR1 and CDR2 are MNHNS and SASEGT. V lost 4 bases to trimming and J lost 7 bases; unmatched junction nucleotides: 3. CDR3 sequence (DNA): TGTGCCAGCAGTGGACTAGCGGGAGGGGTGAATGAGCAGTTCTTC. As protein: CASSGLAGGVNEQFF.

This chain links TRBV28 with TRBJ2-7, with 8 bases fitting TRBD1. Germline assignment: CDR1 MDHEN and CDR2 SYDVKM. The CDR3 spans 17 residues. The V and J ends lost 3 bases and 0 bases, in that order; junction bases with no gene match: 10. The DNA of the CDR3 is TGTGCCAGCAGTTTTCTCACGGACAGGGCAAGCTCCTACGAGCAGTACTTC. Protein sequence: CASSFLTDRASSYEQYF.

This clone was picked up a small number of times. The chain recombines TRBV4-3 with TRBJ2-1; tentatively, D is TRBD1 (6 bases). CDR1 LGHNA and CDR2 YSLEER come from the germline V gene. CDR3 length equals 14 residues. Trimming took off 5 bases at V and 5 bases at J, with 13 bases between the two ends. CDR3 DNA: TGCGCCAGCAGCGGCCGGGACACCAACAATGAGCAGTTCTTC. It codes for CASSGRDTNNEQFF.

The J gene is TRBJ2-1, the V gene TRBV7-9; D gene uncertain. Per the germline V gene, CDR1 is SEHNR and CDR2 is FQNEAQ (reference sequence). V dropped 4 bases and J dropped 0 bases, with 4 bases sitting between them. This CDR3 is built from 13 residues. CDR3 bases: TGTGCCAGCAGCTCCGGCTCCTACAATGAGCAGTTCTTC. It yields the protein CASSSGSYNEQFF. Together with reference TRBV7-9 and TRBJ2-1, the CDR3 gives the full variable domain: DTGVSQNPRHKITKRGQNVTFRCDPISEHNRLYWYRQTLGQGPEFLTYFQNEAQLEKSRLLSDRFSAERPKGSFSTLEIQRTEQGDSAMYLCASSSGSYNEQFFGPGTRLTVL.

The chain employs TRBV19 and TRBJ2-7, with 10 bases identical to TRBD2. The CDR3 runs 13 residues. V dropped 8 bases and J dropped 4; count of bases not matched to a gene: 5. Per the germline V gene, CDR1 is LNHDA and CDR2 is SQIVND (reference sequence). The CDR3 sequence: CASGLADGYEQYF. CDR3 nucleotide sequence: TGTGCCAGTGGACTAGCGGATGGTTACGAGCAGTACTTC.

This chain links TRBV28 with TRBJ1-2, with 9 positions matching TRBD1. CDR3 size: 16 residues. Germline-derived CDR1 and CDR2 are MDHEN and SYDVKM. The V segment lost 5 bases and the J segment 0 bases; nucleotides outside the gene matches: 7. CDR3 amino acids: CASSDPGTGSNYGYTF. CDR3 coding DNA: TGTGCCAGCAGTGACCCGGGGACAGGGTCTAACTATGGCTACACCTTC.

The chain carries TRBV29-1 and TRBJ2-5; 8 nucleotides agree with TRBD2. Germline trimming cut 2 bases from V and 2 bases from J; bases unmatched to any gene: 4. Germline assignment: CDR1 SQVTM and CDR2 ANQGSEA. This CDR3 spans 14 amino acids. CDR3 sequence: CSVESRLAQETQYF. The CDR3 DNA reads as TGCAGCGTTGAATCCCGACTAGCGCAAGAGACCCAGTACTTC.

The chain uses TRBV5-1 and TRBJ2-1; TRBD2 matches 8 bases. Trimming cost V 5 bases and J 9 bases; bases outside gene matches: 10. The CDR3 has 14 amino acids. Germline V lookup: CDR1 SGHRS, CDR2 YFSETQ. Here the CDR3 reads CASSVGRGGAEQFF. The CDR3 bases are TGCGCCAGCAGTGTAGGCCGGGGGGGCGCTGAGCAGTTCTTC.

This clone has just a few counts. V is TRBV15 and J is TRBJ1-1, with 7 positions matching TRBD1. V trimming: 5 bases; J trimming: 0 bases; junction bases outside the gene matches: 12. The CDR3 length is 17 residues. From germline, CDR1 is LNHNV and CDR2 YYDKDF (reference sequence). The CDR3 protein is CATSLTPGGMMNTEAFF. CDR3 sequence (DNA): TGTGCCACCAGCCTAACACCAGGGGGAATGATGAACACTGAAGCTTTCTTT.